The clone carrying this T cell receptor (beta chain) has a handful of counts. The library tagged individual cDNA molecules with unique molecular identifiers. TCRdb reprocessed the RACE reads with MiXCR, giving one entry per CDR3 protein. The sample yields tens of thousands of distinct CDR3 sequences, around a tenth seen once. Time point indicated: patch test 1, 2 weeks after DPC sensitization. Treatment reported: therapeutic diphenylcyclopropenone sensitization with weekly scalp DPC. Extraction of total RNA was performed on unfractionated whole blood. Trimming removed 5 bases from V and 3 bases from J; junction bases left unmatched: 6. The CDR3 covers 16 residues. This record belongs to a study of human T cells and chemical hapten exposure.

The clonotype was recovered from a woman between 45 and 65 years old with alopecia areata. Some clones in this sample may be carry-over from other donors' samples. The chain uses TRBV12-3 or TRBV12-4 and TRBJ2-3; 12 nucleotides match TRBD2. The source material was whole blood, sampled in connection with sensitization to the hapten diphenylcyclopropenone (DPC). The CDR3 is CASSQRTSGNTDTQYF. The CDR3, as DNA: TGTGCCAGCAGTCAGAGGACTAGCGGGAATACAGATACGCAGTATTTT.